This passage covers 28 T cell receptor beta chains from one sample sequenced in a study of blood T cell repertoires in COVID-19 (dated by TCRdb to 2020 to 2021). Library generation was performed with the immunoSEQ multiplex PCR assay. Sourced from immuneACCESS, this table was stored by TCRdb with only in-frame sequences that have V and J called. A share of the clones is absent; for the studies checked, an unresolved V gene accounts for under half, and the remainder has no known explanation. The sample includes fewer than 200,000 clones, with 84% observed a single time. Of the sample, 7.7% falls within the top ten clones. Source material: peripheral blood. Receptor source: a man aged 35 to 55 who had recovered from COVID-19.

As DNA, the CDR3 is TGTGCCAGCAGTTCATCGGACAGGAGAACTTATGGCTACACCTTC. Protein product: CASSSSDRRTYGYTF. The rearrangement links TRBV27 to TRBJ1-2; 7 bases align to TRBD1. Germline CDR1 is MNHEY and CDR2 is SMNVEV (reference sequence). Trimming cost V 4 bases and J 5 bases; bases outside gene matches: 10. CDR3 size: 15 residues.

The V call is TRBV24-1, the J call TRBJ1-2; D uncertain. The CDR3 extends over 14 amino acids. Germline CDR1 and CDR2: KGHDR and SFDVKD. The ends were cut back, 1 base at V and 2 bases at J, with 7 bases in the middle. The chain's CDR3 is CATSDFFRNYGYTF. The CDR3 DNA is TGTGCCACCAGTGATTTTTTCCGGAACTATGGCTACACCTTC.

This clone was picked up one time. The J gene is TRBJ2-1, the V gene TRBV9, with no clear D. The CDR3 length is 15 residues. V was pared by 2 bases and J by 1 base, with 10 bases between. The germline CDR1 and CDR2 sequences are SGDLS and YYNGEE. CDR3 sequence: CASSVFLGSYNEQFF. DNA of the CDR3: TGTGCCAGCAGCGTTTTCCTCGGGTCCTACAATGAGCAGTTCTTC.

The V call is TRBV28, the J call TRBJ1-1; D might be TRBD1 (5 bases). CDR3 size: 14 residues. The germline CDR1 and CDR2 sequences are MDHEN and SYDVKM. V was trimmed by 5 bases and J by 8 bases, leaving 18 bases between them. In nucleotides, the CDR3 is TGTGCCAGCAGTCCCGGTACGGGGGGTCAGGAAGCTTTCTTT. This translates into CASSPGTGGQEAFF.

The chain joins TRBV7-9 to TRBJ2-7; tentatively, D is TRBD2 (5 bases). CDR1 and CDR2 from the germline V gene are SEHNR and FQNEAQ (reference sequence). CDR3 size: 14 residues. V was clipped by 2 bases and J by 2 bases, with 10 bases between them. The CDR3 here is CASSLTGFAYEQYF. Written as DNA, the CDR3 is TGTGCCAGCAGCTTAACGGGATTCGCCTACGAGCAGTACTTC.

V gene TRBV12-3 or TRBV12-4 combines with J gene TRBJ1-5, with 7 bases matching TRBD1. V lost 5 bases to trimming and J lost 5 bases; unmatched junction nucleotides: 3. CDR3 size: 13 residues. Here the CDR3 DNA reads TGTGCCAGCAGTGAGGACAGGTATCAGCCCCAGCATTTT. Translating gives CASSEDRYQPQHF.

The chain joins TRBV7-9 to TRBJ1-1; D is unresolved. CDR1 and CDR2 from the germline V gene are SEHNR and FQNEAQ (reference sequence). The V end was cut by 8 bases, the J end by 1 base, with 5 bases between. CDR3 length equals 11 residues. CDR3 nucleotide sequence: TGTGCCAGCGGCACGAACACTGAAGCTTTCTTT. As protein: CASGTNTEAFF.

For the CDR3, the DNA is TGTGCCACCAGCAGAGATAGGGACAGCACAAAGACCCAGTACTTC. This encodes CATSRDRDSTKTQYF. The V and J genes are TRBV15 and TRBJ2-5; TRBD1 matches at 7 bases. CDR3 length equals 15 residues. With 0 bases clipped from V and 6 bases from J, the junction kept 7 bases outside the gene matches. In germline, CDR1 is LNHNV, CDR2 YYDKDF (reference sequence). The entire variable domain, with the rest obtained from reference TRBV15 and TRBJ2-5, is as follows: DAMVIQNPRYQVTQFGKPVTLSCSQTLNHNVMYWYQQKSSQAPKLLFHYYDKDFNNEADTPDNFQSRRPNTSFCFLDIRSPGLGDTAMYLCATSRDRDSTKTQYFGPGTRLLVL.

The gene calls are TRBV30 and TRBJ2-7, with 10 bases fitting TRBD2. V was clipped by 2 bases and J by 5 bases; unmatched bases: 3. Germline V gene data show CDR1 as GTSNPN and CDR2 as SVGIG (reference sequence). The CDR3 extends over 13 amino acids. CDR3 in amino acids: CAWSLAGGHEQYF. CDR3 DNA sequence: TGTGCCTGGAGTTTAGCGGGAGGCCACGAGCAGTACTTC.

The chain is built from TRBV6-1 and TRBJ1-1; TRBD1 might be the D (5 bases). Germline assignment: CDR1 MNHNS and CDR2 SASEGT. Trimming left V 3 bases short and J 3 bases short, with 11 bases between. The CDR3 has 14 amino acids. The CDR3 DNA reads as TGTGCCAGCAGTGAGGGGGGTGGAGACACTGAAGCTTTCTTT. Its protein product is CASSEGGGDTEAFF.

This chain links TRBV5-6 with TRBJ2-5, with D perhaps matching TRBD2 (6 bases). Looked up from germline, CDR1 is SGHDT and CDR2 is YYEEEE. V lost 1 base, J lost 3 bases, and 10 bases lay in between. The CDR3 runs to 14 residues. CDR3 loop: CASSLYGTEETQYF. The CDR3 nucleotides read TGTGCCAGCAGCTTGTACGGGACTGAAGAGACCCAGTACTTC.

This clone appeared a single time. V gene TRBV12-3 or TRBV12-4 combines with J gene TRBJ2-1, with D hard to call. This CDR3 has 12 amino acids. V was cut by 3 bases and J by 3 bases, with 3 bases left in between. Here the CDR3 reads CASSLSYNEQFF. The CDR3 nucleotides read TGTGCCAGCAGTTTGAGCTACAATGAGCAGTTCTTC.

The chain has TRBV7-2 and TRBJ2-1; 9 positions agree with TRBD2. Germline trimming cut 1 base from V and 7 bases from J; bases unmatched to any gene: 5. CDR1 is SGHTA and CDR2 is FQGNSA in the germline V gene. CDR3 length: 15 residues. The CDR3 is CASSLDAGGANEQFF. In nucleotides, the CDR3 is TGTGCCAGCAGCTTAGATGCGGGAGGGGCTAATGAGCAGTTCTTC.

The chain is built from TRBV7-2 and TRBJ1-5; a weak D match, TRBD1 (5 bases). V was shortened by 4 bases and J by 0 bases, with 7 bases between the two germline ends. The CDR3 totals 14 residues. CDR1 and CDR2 from the germline V gene are SGHTA and FQGNSA. The CDR3 here is CASSSGHSNQPQHF. In DNA, the CDR3 is TGTGCCAGCAGCTCCGGACATAGCAATCAGCCCCAGCATTTT.

The V gene is TRBV25-1, the J gene TRBJ1-3; possibly TRBD1 for D (6 bases). Germline V gene sequence: CDR1 MGHDK, CDR2 SYGVNS. V was clipped by 6 bases and J by 1 base, with 16 bases between them. The CDR3 has 16 residues. CDR3 in DNA: TGTGCCAGCAGCGCTTCTGGCAGGGGTTCTGGAAACACCATATATTTT. Protein product: CASSASGRGSGNTIYF.

The rearrangement joins TRBV7-6 to TRBJ2-7; 8 nucleotides line up with TRBD1. Germline V gene sequence: CDR1 SGHVS, CDR2 FNYEAQ. CDR3 size: 17 residues. The trim removed 1 base at V and 6 bases at J, leaving 14 bases unmatched. Written as DNA, the CDR3 is TGTGCCAGCAGCTTAGAATCAAGGCAGGGGGCGGCCGGCGAGCAGTACTTC. This gives the protein CASSLESRQGAAGEQYF.

The chain uses TRBV7-2 and TRBJ2-7; possibly TRBD2 for D (7 bases). Germline V gene lookup returns CDR1 SGHTA and CDR2 FQGNSA. The CDR3 is 14 residues long. Trimming removed 6 bases at V and 4 bases at J, with 16 bases between. CDR3 residues: CASSQMGGPYEQYF. The CDR3 DNA sequence: TGTGCCAGCAGTCAGATGGGGGGGCCGTACGAGCAGTACTTC.

The chain recombines TRBV10-3 with TRBJ2-3, with TRBD2 matching over 9 bases. The germline V gene encodes CDR1 ENHRY and CDR2 SYGVKD. The CDR3 consists of 14 residues. Germline trimming cut 4 bases from V and 5 bases from J; bases unmatched to any gene: 4. The CDR3 DNA is TGTGCCATCAGTGGTAGCGGGAGAGAAGATACGCAGTATTTT. This encodes CAISGSGREDTQYF.

This sequence joins TRBV28 and TRBJ2-1; perhaps TRBD2 as D (5 bases). The CDR3 is 14 amino acids. Germline assignment: CDR1 MDHEN and CDR2 SYDVKM. V lost 6 bases, J lost 2 bases, and 11 bases lay in between. As DNA, the CDR3 is TGTGCCAGCAGACTAGAAAGCCCCTACAATGAGCAGTTCTTC. Amino acids: CASRLESPYNEQFF.

V gene TRBV6-2 or TRBV6-3 combines with J gene TRBJ2-5; D gene unclear. The germline V and J ends were trimmed by 2 bases and 1 base, with 5 bases remaining between them. CDR1 and CDR2 (germline): MNHEY, SVGEGT. The CDR3 contains 13 residues. The CDR3 loop is CASSYMSQETQYF. The DNA of the CDR3 is TGTGCCAGCAGTTACATGAGCCAAGAGACCCAGTACTTC.

The V call is TRBV27, the J call TRBJ2-1, with TRBD2 matching over 10 bases. The CDR3 is 17 residues long. Per the germline V gene, CDR1 is MNHEY and CDR2 is SMNVEV (reference sequence). Losses at the gene ends were 2 bases for V and 3 bases for J; bases not matched to a gene: 7. CDR3 in amino acids: CASSLGRLAGFYNEQFF. In DNA form, the CDR3 reads TGTGCCAGCAGTTTAGGGAGACTAGCGGGTTTCTACAATGAGCAGTTCTTC.

This clone was seen once. The genes are TRBV7-2 and TRBJ2-7; 11 nucleotides align to TRBD1. V gave up 5 bases and J gave up 2 bases; unmatched junction bases: 5. CDR1 is SGHTA and CDR2 is FQGNSA in the germline V gene. CDR3 length equals 15 residues. The CDR3 nucleotides are TGTGCCAGCAGCCCCGGGACAGGGGGTACCTACGAGCAGTACTTC. It specifies CASSPGTGGTYEQYF.

V usage is TRBV7-8 and J usage is TRBJ2-5; 7 nucleotides line up with TRBD1. Germline trimming cut 5 bases from V and 2 bases from J; bases unmatched to any gene: 5. CDR1 is SGHVS, CDR2 FQNEAQ, per germline. CDR3 size: 14 residues. CDR3 loop: CASSTGTVQETQYF. The CDR3 coding sequence is TGTGCCAGCAGCACCGGGACAGTTCAAGAGACCCAGTACTTC.

CDR3 amino acids: CASSQPSTGTSYGELFF. In DNA, the CDR3 is TGCGCCAGCAGCCAACCTTCAACCGGGACTAGTTATGGGGAGCTGTTTTTT. V is TRBV4-3 and J is TRBJ2-2; TRBD2 matches 8 bases. With 2 bases clipped from V and 8 bases from J, the junction kept 13 bases outside the gene matches. Germline V gives CDR1 LGHNA, CDR2 YSLEER. This CDR3 is 17 amino acids long.

The chain joins TRBV5-1 to TRBJ2-7; 10 nucleotides align to TRBD1. V lost 0 bases to trimming and J lost 0 bases; unmatched junction nucleotides: 3. The germline CDR1 and CDR2 sequences are SGHRS and YFSETQ. The CDR3 is made up of 16 amino acids. DNA of the CDR3: TGCGCCAGCAGCTTGGACGGACAGGGGGGCTCCTACGAGCAGTACTTC. Its translation is CASSLDGQGGSYEQYF.

The chain has TRBV5-1 and TRBJ2-7, with D maybe TRBD1 (6 bases). V lost 0 bases and J lost 4, with 14 bases in between. CDR3 size: 15 residues. Germline V lookup: CDR1 SGHRS, CDR2 YFSETQ. As DNA, the CDR3 is TGCGCCAGCAGCTTGGATGGCAGGGGTGGGTACGAGCAGTACTTC. This sequence encodes CASSLDGRGGYEQYF.

This clone appeared a few times. This rearrangement joins TRBV4-1 to TRBJ1-2; maybe TRBD1 (5 bases). Germline V gene lookup returns CDR1 MGHRA and CDR2 YSYEKL. Deletions cut 1 base from V and 4 bases from J, with 10 bases between. This CDR3 comprises 14 residues. The CDR3 region has the DNA TGCGCCAGCAGCCAAGGCGGGGCAGGCTATGGCTACACCTTC. Residues: CASSQGGAGYGYTF.

The genes are TRBV10-3 and TRBJ1-2; possibly TRBD1 for D (6 bases). CDR1 ENHRY and CDR2 SYGVKD come from the germline V gene. The CDR3 loop spans 13 amino acids. V dropped 10 bases and J dropped 4 bases, with 16 bases sitting between them. The CDR3 spells CATHPTGTYGYTF. The CDR3 nucleotides read TGTGCCACACACCCCACAGGGACCTATGGCTACACCTTC.